This T cell receptor (beta chain) appears in the sequencing data of a study of cytomegalovirus exposure and HLA in healthy donors. Study observations and caveats: A few V segments could not be told apart, such as TRBV6-2 and TRBV6-3, and were left out. Analysis was performed later, and it showed HLA-associated TCR beta chains to be more clonally expanded than equally common others. Being productive about 87% or about 30% of the time was typical of most TCR beta V segments in an earlier analysis.

Comments on this clone: The antigen remains unidentified.

PCR used 60 Vbeta primers and 13 Jbeta primers. Original processing methods: A follow-up analysis tallied 60 million to 85 million unique TCR beta chains, roughly 11 million shared. The assay was immunoSEQ multiplex PCR, and TCRdb's table has in-frame clones only and misses some. V, J and clone size are taken as reported in that table, and D and trimming were inferred from the DNA itself. The sample has some 180,000 clones, 85% seen once; the top ten hold about 2%. V gave up 3 bases and J gave up 3 bases; unmatched junction bases: 6. The CDR3 is 16 residues long. CDR1 and CDR2 (germline): SGHTA, FQGNSA.

The sample comprised PBMCs. The V call is TRBV7-2, the J call TRBJ1-4; 8 bases line up with TRBD1. The TCR was taken from a woman between 50 and 59 years old in good health and CMV-seronegative. CDR3 DNA: TGTGCCAGCAGCTTTTCTTACAGGGGGTCTAATGAAAAACTGTTTTTT. Encoded protein: CASSFSYRGSNEKLFF.